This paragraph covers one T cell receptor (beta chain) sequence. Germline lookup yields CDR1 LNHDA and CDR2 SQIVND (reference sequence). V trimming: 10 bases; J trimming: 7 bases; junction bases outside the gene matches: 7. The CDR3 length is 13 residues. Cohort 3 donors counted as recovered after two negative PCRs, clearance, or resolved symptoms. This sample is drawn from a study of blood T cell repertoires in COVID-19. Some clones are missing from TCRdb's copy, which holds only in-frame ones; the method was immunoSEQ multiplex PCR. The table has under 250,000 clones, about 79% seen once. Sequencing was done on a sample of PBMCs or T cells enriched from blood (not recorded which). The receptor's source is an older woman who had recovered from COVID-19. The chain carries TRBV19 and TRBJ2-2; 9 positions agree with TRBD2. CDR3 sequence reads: CATTGLAVGELFF. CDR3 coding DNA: TGTGCCACAACGGGACTAGCAGTCGGGGAGCTGTTTTTT.